Below, 12 T cell receptor beta chains from the same sample are listed, as sequenced in a study of T cell changes during pregnancy in multiple sclerosis (dated by TCRdb to between 2018 and 2021). Library creation used the immunoSEQ multiplex PCR assay. Here the immuneACCESS table is served through TCRdb, limited to in-frame sequences with V and J called. Missing clones are a known gap in these copies; in checked studies unresolved V genes cover under half, and the rest lacks a known reason. This sample holds 60,000 to 85,000 clones; roughly 92% were observed only once. Roughly 3.7% of the sample is held by the ten biggest clonotypes. Sequenced here: peripheral blood, sampled after pregnancy. These receptors all come from a female donor in good health, enrolled as a control in a pregnancy study.

The V gene is TRBV19, the J gene TRBJ1-2; D is possibly TRBD1 (6 bases). With 3 bases removed from V and 7 bases from J, the gap between germline ends came to 18 bases. Looked up from germline, CDR1 is LNHDA and CDR2 is SQIVND (reference sequence). The CDR3 runs to 15 residues. The CDR3 region is CASSIAAGAGAGYTF. CDR3 DNA: TGTGCCAGTAGTATCGCTGCAGGGGCAGGTGCTGGCTACACCTTC.

The V and J genes are TRBV29-1 and TRBJ2-1; TRBD2 matches at 8 bases. The CDR3 is 14 amino acids. V was pared by 7 bases and J by 2 bases, with 7 bases of the junction left unmatched. The V gene's germline CDR1 is SQVTM and CDR2 ANQGSEA. Here the CDR3 reads CSALTSVAYNEQFF. CDR3 bases: TGCAGCGCCTTGACTAGCGTTGCCTACAATGAGCAGTTCTTC.

This chain links TRBV27 with TRBJ2-3, with TRBD1 as a possible D gene (6 bases). Trimming stripped 8 bases from V and 0 bases from J, with 12 bases between. CDR1 and CDR2 (germline): MNHEY, SMNVEV (reference sequence). The CDR3 is 14 amino acids. The CDR3 protein is CASAAGVSTDTQYF. The DNA of the CDR3 is TGTGCCAGCGCGGCAGGGGTGAGCACAGATACGCAGTATTTT.

The rearrangement joins TRBV7-9 to TRBJ2-3; 10 bases map to TRBD1. Germline V gene sequence: CDR1 SEHNR, CDR2 FQNEAQ (reference sequence). The CDR3 totals 16 residues. V trimming: 5 bases; J trimming: 2 bases; junction bases outside the gene matches: 7. The CDR3 DNA reads TGTGCCAGCAGCAGGGGGACAGGGGCGCTCACAGATACGCAGTATTTT. Its protein is CASSRGTGALTDTQYF.

The CDR3 is CATRPGGAGYTF. Here the CDR3 DNA reads TGTGCCACTCGCCCGGGGGGCGCAGGCTACACCTTC. The chain uses TRBV28 and TRBJ1-2, with a possible D match to TRBD1 (6 bases). Per germline, CDR1 MDHEN and CDR2 SYDVKM. The CDR3 runs 12 residues. With 10 bases removed from V and 8 bases from J, the gap between germline ends came to 17 bases.

The chain uses TRBV6-5 and TRBJ1-1; D is possibly TRBD1 (6 bases). This CDR3 contains 16 residues. Between the trimmed V and J ends, which lost 2 bases and 6 bases, there was a span of 19 bases. CDR1 MNHEY and CDR2 SVGAGI come from the germline V gene. Written as DNA, the CDR3 is TGTGCCAGCAGTTACGCGGGGGGCGCGATGGGCGCTGAAGCTTTCTTT. Translating it yields CASSYAGGAMGAEAFF.

Written as DNA, the CDR3 is TGTGCCAGCAGTGGGCAGGGCCACGAGCAGTACTTC. It is translated as CASSGQGHEQYF. This chain joins TRBV5-5 and TRBJ2-7; a weak D match, TRBD1 (5 bases). Trimming cost V 5 bases and J 5 bases, with 11 bases left between them. The germline V gene encodes CDR1 SGHKS and CDR2 YYEKEE (reference sequence). The CDR3 sequence is 12 residues long.

This chain connects TRBV4-1 to TRBJ2-7; TRBD2 agrees at 8 bases. This CDR3 is built from 13 residues. The trim removed 5 bases at V and 6 bases at J, leaving 6 bases unmatched. Germline V gives CDR1 MGHRA, CDR2 YSYEKL. In DNA, the CDR3 is TGCGCCAGCAGCGGGGGACTAGGGGCCGAGCAGTACTTC. Its protein is CASSGGLGAEQYF.

The chain couples TRBV7-2 to TRBJ2-5, with D hard to call. V lost 1 base and J lost 1, with 7 bases in between. Looked up from germline, CDR1 is SGHTA and CDR2 is FQGNSA. The CDR3 contains 14 residues. CDR3 protein: CASSLEDIQETQYF. The CDR3 region has the DNA TGTGCCAGCAGCTTAGAAGACATCCAAGAGACCCAGTACTTC.

The rearrangement joins TRBV5-6 to TRBJ2-7; 10 bases fit TRBD1. This CDR3 spans 14 amino acids. V was clipped by 4 bases and J by 4 bases; unmatched bases: 5. Germline loops: CDR1 SGHDT, CDR2 YYEEEE. This chain's CDR3 is CASSRGQGIYEQYF. DNA of the CDR3: TGTGCCAGCAGCCGGGGACAGGGGATATACGAGCAGTACTTC.

This chain connects TRBV2 to TRBJ1-5, with D hard to call. V shed 6 bases and J shed 2 bases, with 8 bases lying between them. Germline CDR1 reads SNHLY; CDR2 reads FYNNEI. This CDR3 is built from 13 residues. The CDR3 sequence: CASSQTGNQPQHF. The CDR3 nucleotides are TGTGCCAGCAGCCAGACTGGCAATCAGCCCCAGCATTTT.

The table lists this clone with a count of one. The chain has TRBV6-5 and TRBJ2-1, with 8 nucleotides matching TRBD1. CDR1 is MNHEY, CDR2 SVGAGI, per germline. The V gene end was trimmed by 5 bases and the J gene end by 6 bases; junction bases not matched to a gene: 9. The CDR3 consists of 15 residues. The CDR3 here is CASSPGQVDGNEQFF. The CDR3 DNA follows: TGTGCCAGCAGTCCGGGACAGGTAGATGGCAATGAGCAGTTCTTC.